These 14 T cell receptor beta chains were sequenced from one sample in a study of cytomegalovirus exposure and HLA in healthy donors. The PCR made use of 60 Vbeta and 13 Jbeta primers. Profiling relied on immunoSEQ multiplex PCR, and the TCRdb table lists in-frame clones only, not all of them. The table lists over 100,000 clones, 75% to 90% of them singletons. Material for sequencing was PBMCs. These receptors all stem from a man between 25 and 39 years old in good health and CMV-seronegative.

This chain links TRBV6-1 with TRBJ2-2, with TRBD1 as a possible D gene (5 bases). Germline CDR1 MNHNS, CDR2 SASEGT. The CDR3 spans 14 residues. V was clipped by 5 bases and J by 5 bases, with 12 bases between them. CDR3 amino acids: CASSPQGATGELFF. The CDR3, as DNA: TGTGCCAGCAGTCCCCAAGGGGCAACCGGGGAGCTGTTTTTT.

This clone has a single count. Relative to the germline gene, one junction end is altered; a read error may explain this. V usage is TRBV30 and J usage is TRBJ2-4, with TRBD1 as a possible D gene (8 bases). This CDR3 has 15 residues. Germline V gene lookup returns CDR1 GTSNPN and CDR2 SVGIG (reference sequence). CDR3 bases: TGTGCCTGGAGTTCGGGAGGACAGGGAGGGAACAGTCAGTACTTC. Amino acid sequence: CAWSSGGQGGNSQYF. The whole variable domain, filled in from reference TRBV30 and TRBJ2-4, reads SQTIHQWPATLVQPVGSPLSLECTVEGTSNPNLYWYRQAAGRGLQLLFYSVGIGQISSEVPQNLSASRPQDRQFILSSKKLLLSDSGFYLCAWSSGGQGGNSQYFGAGTRLSVL.

This chain links TRBV10-3 with TRBJ2-3; D might be TRBD2 (5 bases). The CDR3 covers 13 residues. Trimming took off 5 bases at V and 2 bases at J, with 8 bases between the two ends. Germline V gene data show CDR1 as ENHRY and CDR2 as SYGVKD. CDR3 sequence: CAISNGVTDTQYF. CDR3 bases: TGTGCCATCAGTAACGGGGTCACAGATACGCAGTATTTT.

The chain recombines TRBV7-8 with TRBJ2-7, with a possible D match to TRBD1 (6 bases). The V gene lost 1 base and the J gene lost 4 bases, with 17 bases spanning the gap. This CDR3 has 16 residues. Germline CDR1 reads SGHVS; CDR2 reads FQNEAQ. In DNA, the CDR3 is TGTGCCAGCAGCTTAGGAGCCGGACAGTCCTTTTACGAGCAGTACTTC. Amino acid sequence: CASSLGAGQSFYEQYF.

The J gene is TRBJ1-1, the V gene TRBV11-2; TRBD1 aligns across 7 bases. CDR1 and CDR2 (germline): SGHAT, FQNNGV. This CDR3 contains 13 residues. V lost 6 bases, J lost 6 bases, and 7 bases stayed unmatched. The CDR3 nucleotides read TGTGCCAGCAGGCCGAGACAGGGCCCTGAAGCTTTCTTT. It yields the protein CASRPRQGPEAFF.

The chain carries TRBV18 and TRBJ2-7, with 13 bases matching TRBD2. The CDR3 sequence is 17 residues long. The V gene's germline CDR1 is KGHSH and CDR2 LQKENI. V lost 3 bases, J lost 4 bases, and 9 bases stayed unmatched. CDR3 residues: CASSPTSGGAQRYEQYF. CDR3 DNA sequence: TGTGCCAGCTCACCCACTAGCGGGGGGGCCCAGCGATACGAGCAGTACTTC.

The chain uses TRBV5-6 and TRBJ2-3; 8 bases align to TRBD1. The CDR3 is 14 residues long. After removal of 4 bases from V and 4 bases from J, the junction contained 5 bases not matched to a gene. The germline CDR1 and CDR2 sequences are SGHDT and YYEEEE. CDR3 residues: CASSHDRGADTQYF. The DNA of the CDR3 is TGTGCCAGCAGCCATGACAGGGGAGCAGATACGCAGTATTTT.

The chain joins TRBV7-6 to TRBJ1-2, with 12 bases aligning to TRBD1. The CDR3 is 16 residues long. The junction had 3 bases not matched to a gene; V was cut back by 4 bases and J by 0 bases. Germline V gives CDR1 SGHVS, CDR2 FNYEAQ. The CDR3 region is CASSSRDRGPNYGYTF. CDR3 DNA sequence: TGTGCCAGCAGCTCCCGGGACAGGGGGCCTAACTATGGCTACACCTTC.

The rearrangement joins TRBV7-2 to TRBJ2-6; a weak D match, TRBD2 (6 bases). The CDR3 totals 15 residues. The V and J ends lost 5 bases and 0 bases respectively, with 8 bases between them. CDR1 is SGHTA, CDR2 FQGNSA, per germline. CDR3 residues: CASSLGGSGANVLTF. The CDR3 nucleotides are TGTGCCAGCAGCCTCGGGGGCTCTGGGGCCAACGTCCTGACTTTC.

This rearrangement joins TRBV20-1 to TRBJ1-2, with TRBD1 as a possible D gene (5 bases). V lost 6 bases, J lost 7 bases, and 12 bases lay in between. Germline-derived CDR1 and CDR2 are DFQATT and SNEGSKA (reference sequence). CDR3 length equals 11 residues. As DNA, the CDR3 is TGCAGTGCCTGGAGGGGCGGTGGCTACACCTTC. Its translation is CSAWRGGGYTF.

J is TRBJ2-2 and V is TRBV5-1; 7 bases line up with TRBD2. V lost 0 bases and J lost 1; bases outside the gene matches: 3. The CDR3 loop spans 16 amino acids. Germline V CDR1 and CDR2: SGHRS, YFSETQ. CDR3 sequence (DNA): TGCGCCAGCAGCTTGGGCCTAGCGGAGAACACCGGGGAGCTGTTTTTT. Its translation is CASSLGLAENTGELFF. The whole variable domain, remainder taken from reference TRBV5-1 and TRBJ2-2, is KAGVTQTPRYLIKTRGQQVTLSCSPISGHRSVSWYQQTPGQGLQFLFEYFSETQRNKGNFPGRFSGRQFSNSRSEMNVSTLELGDSALYLCASSLGLAENTGELFFGEGSRLTVL.

CDR3 sequence reads: CATSSGEDGIYGYTF. The DNA of the CDR3 is TGTGCCACCAGCAGTGGCGAGGACGGGATCTATGGCTACACCTTC. The chain employs TRBV15 and TRBJ1-2; D gene unclear. The CDR3 totals 15 residues. Germline V gives CDR1 LNHNV, CDR2 YYDKDF (reference sequence). V was clipped by 3 bases and J by 4 bases, with 15 bases between them.

The J gene is TRBJ2-5, the V gene TRBV7-8; D possibly corresponds to TRBD1 (6 bases). The end of the DNA fits TRBJ2-7 better, so the J call may be wrong. This CDR3 is 17 amino acids long. The V gene's germline CDR1 is SGHVS and CDR2 FQNEAQ. The CDR3 protein is CASSFEFGRGSSYEQYF. CDR3 in DNA: TGTGCCAGCAGCTTCGAGTTCGGTAGGGGGAGCTCCTACGAGCAGTACTTC.

J is TRBJ2-7 and V is TRBV5-5, with D perhaps matching TRBD2 (6 bases). Trimming pared 4 bases from V and 3 bases from J, leaving 17 bases between. Germline CDR1 and CDR2: SGHKS and YYEKEE (reference sequence). This CDR3 region has 15 residues. The CDR3 is CASSPPAGGVYEQYF. CDR3 DNA: TGTGCCAGCAGCCCCCCCGCTGGAGGGGTCTACGAGCAGTACTTC. The variable domain in full, with the rest retrieved from reference TRBV5-5 and TRBJ2-7, is DAGVTQSPTHLIKTRGQQVTLRCSPISGHKSVSWYQQVLGQGPQFIFQYYEKEERGRGNFPDRFSARQFPNYSSELNVNALLLGDSALYLCASSPPAGGVYEQYFGPGTRLTVT.